The next 31 T cell receptor beta chains were all read from a single sample in a study of CD8 T cells in ankylosing spondylitis. What these receptors recognize is not known. Whole-study results and caveats: A motif in TCR beta, a set of roughly eight highly homologous variants, appeared characteristic of ankylosing spondylitis blood.

A single record per CDR3 protein comes from TCRdb applying MiXCR to the 5' RACE reads. The sample includes 700,000 to 850,000 distinct CDR3 sequences, 10% to 15% of them seen just once. The sequencing input was blood, either unsorted or a sorted T cell fraction (not recorded which). The receptor set was obtained from a male donor with ankylosing spondylitis.

This clonotype was seen repeatedly, ten times or more. The genes are TRBV10-3 and TRBJ2-1, with 7 bases fitting TRBD2. V was clipped by 7 bases and J by 7 bases; unmatched bases: 7. The CDR3 sequence is 13 residues long. CDR1 is ENHRY and CDR2 is SYGVKD in the germline V gene. The CDR3 here is CAIKSGTVNEQFF. CDR3 sequence (DNA): TGTGCCATCAAGAGCGGGACGGTGAATGAGCAGTTCTTC.

This clonotype was recorded many times. Germline and junction disagree at one end, which may indicate a read error. The chain is built from TRBV19 and TRBJ1-1; D not resolved. This CDR3 has 13 amino acids. The germline gives CDR1 LNHDA, CDR2 SQIVND (reference sequence). As DNA, the CDR3 is TGCGCCAGCAGTATCGGTCGGAACACTGAAGCTTTCTTT. Translation gives CASSIGRNTEAFF. The variable domain in full, with the rest retrieved from reference TRBV19 and TRBJ1-1, is DGGITQSPKYLFRKEGQNVTLSCEQNLNHDAMYWYRQDPGQGLRLIYYSQIVNDFQKGDIAEGYSVSREKKESFPLTVTSAQKNPTAFYLCASSIGRNTEAFFGQGTRLTVV.

The CDR3 here is CSARGHSYEQYF. The CDR3 coding sequence is TGCAGTGCTAGAGGTCACTCCTACGAGCAGTACTTC. The chain couples TRBV20-1 to TRBJ2-7; unclear D gene. The CDR3 runs to 12 residues. Per germline, CDR1 DFQATT and CDR2 SNEGSKA (reference sequence). Trimming pared 1 base from V and 0 bases from J, leaving 4 bases between.

This rearrangement joins TRBV5-1 to TRBJ2-5, with TRBD1 matching 8 bases. This CDR3 has 14 residues. The V segment lost 4 bases and the J segment 3 bases; nucleotides outside the gene matches: 5. The germline gives CDR1 SGHRS, CDR2 YFSETQ. This CDR3 is CASSGQGREETQYF. The CDR3 DNA follows: TGCGCCAGCAGCGGACAGGGTAGGGAAGAGACCCAGTACTTC.

The chain combines TRBV4-3 with TRBJ2-3; 9 bases are a match to TRBD2. This CDR3 spans 16 amino acids. Losses at the gene ends were 4 bases for V and 2 bases for J; bases not matched to a gene: 7. The germline CDR1 and CDR2 sequences are LGHNA and YSLEER. CDR3 residues: CASSRVAGAPTDTQYF. CDR3 nucleotides: TGCGCCAGCAGCCGAGTAGCGGGGGCTCCCACAGATACGCAGTATTTT.

Only a few counts were recorded for this clonotype. The chain has TRBV20-1 and TRBJ2-3; possible D gene TRBD1, 6 bases. The CDR3 extends over 10 amino acids. Trimming cost V 7 bases and J 6 bases, with 8 bases left between them. Per germline, CDR1 DFQATT and CDR2 SNEGSKA (reference sequence). The CDR3 spells CSGGRDTQYF. As DNA, the CDR3 is TGCAGTGGGGGGCGTGATACGCAGTATTTT.

In this sample, this clonotype turned up a few times. The J gene is TRBJ1-6, the V gene TRBV6-2 or TRBV6-3; D is perhaps TRBD1 (5 bases). CDR3 length equals 14 residues. The germline gives CDR1 MNHEY, CDR2 SVGEGT. With 4 bases removed from V and 5 bases from J, the gap between germline ends came to 9 bases. CDR3 DNA: TGTGCCAGCAGTTCGGGACTGGATAATTCACCCCTCCACTTT. This gives the protein CASSSGLDNSPLHF.

This chain links TRBV5-5 with TRBJ2-2, with 10 bases that match TRBD1. This CDR3 comprises 18 residues. Germline CDR1 reads SGHKS; CDR2 reads YYEKEE (reference sequence). V lost 5 bases to trimming and J lost 1 base; unmatched junction nucleotides: 11. The CDR3 reads CASRPTGGSLGNTGELFF. CDR3 sequence (DNA): TGTGCCAGCAGGCCGACAGGGGGCTCGCTGGGGAACACCGGGGAGCTGTTTTTT.

This rearrangement joins TRBV29-1 to TRBJ1-1; D might be TRBD1 (5 bases). CDR1 is SQVTM and CDR2 is ANQGSEA in the germline V gene. V lost 4 bases, J lost 3 bases, and 12 bases lay in between. The CDR3 runs to 13 residues. CDR3 nucleotide sequence: TGCAGCGTTGTACCAGGGAGGGACACTGAAGCTTTCTTT. Amino acid sequence: CSVVPGRDTEAFF.

There are a few counts of this clonotype. This chain uses TRBV9 with TRBJ2-6, with D unresolved. The CDR3 is made up of 14 amino acids. CDR1 and CDR2 (germline): SGDLS, YYNGEE. Trimming removed 3 bases at V and 4 bases at J, with 8 bases between. The CDR3 DNA reads TGTGCCAGCAGCGAATCGGCCGGGGCCAACGTCCTGACTTTC. It yields the protein CASSESAGANVLTF.

This rearrangement joins TRBV5-1 to TRBJ2-3, with TRBD2 matching 10 bases. Looked up from germline, CDR1 is SGHRS and CDR2 is YFSETQ. The CDR3 has 16 residues. V lost 4 bases to trimming and J lost 2 bases; unmatched junction nucleotides: 7. The DNA of the CDR3 is TGCGCCAGCAGCCCCCCTACTAGCGGGGTCACAGATACGCAGTATTTT. Protein product: CASSPPTSGVTDTQYF.

CDR3 in DNA: TGCAGCGTTGAACAGGCAGGGATGACCGGGGAGCTGTTTTTT. This translates into CSVEQAGMTGELFF. The J gene is TRBJ2-2, the V gene TRBV29-1; D is possibly TRBD1 (5 bases). Germline loops: CDR1 SQVTM, CDR2 ANQGSEA. The CDR3 extends over 14 amino acids. V was trimmed by 2 bases and J by 5 bases, leaving 12 bases between them.

The chain employs TRBV24-1 and TRBJ2-3; D is uncertain. Germline lookup yields CDR1 KGHDR and CDR2 SFDVKD. The length of the CDR3 is 15 residues. V lost 6 bases and J 0 bases, leaving 12 bases between the germline ends. The CDR3 spells CATSPSSFSTDTQYF. CDR3 nucleotide sequence: TGTGCCACCAGTCCTAGTTCCTTTAGCACAGATACGCAGTATTTT.

This clonotype has only a few counts. The chain uses TRBV7-2 and TRBJ1-4, with a possible D match to TRBD1 (5 bases). The germline CDR1 and CDR2 sequences are SGHTA and FQGNSA. Trimming removed 2 bases from V and 0 bases from J, with 7 bases in between. The CDR3 is 15 residues long. In DNA form, the CDR3 reads TGTGCCAGCAGCTTAAGGACAACAACTAATGAAAAACTGTTTTTT. Amino acids: CASSLRTTTNEKLFF.

This clonotype was recorded many times. The chain carries TRBV27 and TRBJ1-1; tentative D call: TRBD1 (6 bases). V was clipped by 2 bases and J by 1 base, with 14 bases between them. Germline V gives CDR1 MNHEY, CDR2 SMNVEV (reference sequence). The CDR3 covers 16 residues. CDR3 sequence: CASSLLAGEWNTEAFF. CDR3 DNA: TGTGCCAGCAGTTTACTTGCAGGGGAATGGAACACTGAAGCTTTCTTT.

This clonotype was detected a few times. The chain recombines TRBV3-1 with TRBJ2-1; D is unclear. Germline CDR1 LGHDT, CDR2 YNNKEL (reference sequence). The CDR3 has 16 residues. Trimming cost V 1 base and J 0 bases, with 10 bases left between them. CDR3 DNA: TGTGCCAGCAGCCAAGTTATCTCGAGCTCCTACAATGAGCAGTTCTTC. Its translation is CASSQVISSSYNEQFF.

The sample holds many counts of this clonotype. J is TRBJ2-7 and V is TRBV12-3 or TRBV12-4, with D perhaps TRBD1 or TRBD2 (5 bases each). V lost 3 bases, J lost 4 bases, and 13 bases lay in between. This CDR3 comprises 14 residues. For the CDR3, the DNA is TGTGCCAGCAGTTTCCGCGAGGGGCCTTACGAGCAGTACTTC. Amino acids: CASSFREGPYEQYF.

With regard to this clonotype: The junction departs from germline at one end; a sequencing error may be responsible. The chain uses TRBV20-1 and TRBJ1-2, with no clear D. The CDR3 runs to 13 residues. Germline loops: CDR1 DFQATT, CDR2 SNEGSKA (reference sequence). The CDR3 DNA reads as TGCAGTGCTCGAGAAGTCCGGGCCTGGGGCTACACCTTC. It encodes CSAREVRAWGYTF.

The chain has TRBV6-1 and TRBJ2-3; D remains unclear. The germline V and J ends were trimmed by 0 bases and 2 bases, with 6 bases remaining between them. The germline V gene encodes CDR1 MNHNS and CDR2 SASEGT. The CDR3 loop spans 14 amino acids. The CDR3 is CASSEARLTDTQYF. CDR3 bases: TGTGCCAGCAGTGAAGCGCGCCTCACAGATACGCAGTATTTT.

This clonotype appeared a few times. In DNA, the CDR3 is TGTGCCAGCAGCTTCGTAAAGCACACAGATACGCAGTATTTT. Amino acid sequence: CASSFVKHTDTQYF. The rearrangement joins TRBV7-2 to TRBJ2-3; D is unresolved. Germline V gene data show CDR1 as SGHTA and CDR2 as FQGNSA. V was shortened by 3 bases and J by 2 bases, with 9 bases between the two germline ends. This CDR3 is built from 14 residues. Supplemented by reference TRBV7-2 and TRBJ2-3, the full variable domain reads GAGVSQSPSNKVTEKGKDVELRCDPISGHTALYWYRQSLGQGLEFLIYFQGNSAPDKSGLPSDRFSAERTGGSVSTLTIQRTQQEDSAVYLCASSFVKHTDTQYFGPGTRLTVL.

This chain joins TRBV7-2 and TRBJ1-5; D possibly corresponds to TRBD1 (5 bases). The CDR3 is 15 amino acids. Germline CDR1 and CDR2: SGHTA and FQGNSA. Trimming removed 5 bases from V and 7 bases from J, with 18 bases in between. This CDR3 is CASSQAAGRYQPQHF. The CDR3 nucleotides read TGTGCCAGCAGCCAGGCGGCAGGGCGGTACCAGCCCCAGCATTTT.

This clonotype was seen more than once but under ten times. This rearrangement joins TRBV5-1 to TRBJ2-7, with D possibly TRBD2 on 6 matching bases. CDR1 and CDR2 (germline): SGHRS, YFSETQ. V lost 0 bases and J 3 bases, leaving 16 bases between the germline ends. The CDR3 extends over 16 amino acids. Written as DNA, the CDR3 is TGCGCCAGCAGCTTGGGGGACGGAGGGGCCTACTACGAGCAGTACTTC. As protein: CASSLGDGGAYYEQYF.

This clonotype was seen at least ten times. The chain is built from TRBV20-1 and TRBJ2-1, with TRBD2 matching over 9 bases. CDR3 length: 16 residues. CDR1 and CDR2 (germline): DFQATT, SNEGSKA (reference sequence). With V trimmed by 4 bases and J by 4 bases, 11 bases remained unmatched. The CDR3 nucleotides are TGCAGTGCTAAGGGGGCAGCGGGGGGATTTTACAATGAGCAGTTCTTC. Its protein is CSAKGAAGGFYNEQFF.

This clonotype appeared a few times. V usage is TRBV30 and J usage is TRBJ2-7, with TRBD1 matching 9 bases. J gave up 10 bases and V 8 bases, and 12 bases lay outside the gene matches. This CDR3 has 12 residues. Germline assignment: CDR1 GTSNPN and CDR2 SVGIG (reference sequence). CDR3 region: CAGFGGTGLQYF. In nucleotides, the CDR3 is TGTGCCGGTTTTGGGGGGACAGGGTTACAGTACTTC.

This clonotype was counted only a few times. The chain uses TRBV5-1 and TRBJ2-7, with 7 bases aligning to TRBD1. After removal of 3 bases from V and 3 bases from J, the junction contained 6 bases not matched to a gene. The CDR3 totals 14 residues. The germline V gene has CDR1 SGHRS and CDR2 YFSETQ. For the CDR3, the DNA is TGCGCCAGCAGCTACGGGGACAGTCTCTACGAGCAGTACTTC. Protein sequence: CASSYGDSLYEQYF.

The table lists this clonotype with many counts. The J gene is TRBJ2-1, the V gene TRBV29-1, with 9 bases fitting TRBD2. V dropped 7 bases and J dropped 7; count of bases not matched to a gene: 8. Germline V lookup: CDR1 SQVTM, CDR2 ANQGSEA. The CDR3 covers 13 residues. The CDR3 DNA is TGCAGCGGAGCGGGAGGCGTAGGGAATGAGCAGTTCTTC. Protein product: CSGAGGVGNEQFF.

There are a few counts of this clonotype. The chain uses TRBV6-2 or TRBV6-3 and TRBJ1-6; no reliable D call. The CDR3 is 13 amino acids. Trimming took 5 bases from V and 10 from J, leaving 12 bases between them. Germline lookup yields CDR1 MNHEY and CDR2 SVGEGT. The DNA for the CDR3 is TGTGCCAGCAGTCGGATGGAGAAGTCACCCCTCCACTTT. Translation: CASSRMEKSPLHF.

This clonotype showed up many times. This chain connects TRBV12-3 or TRBV12-4 to TRBJ1-1; 7 nucleotides match TRBD1. The CDR3 is 15 residues long. Germline trimming cut 6 bases from V and 0 bases from J; bases unmatched to any gene: 7. CDR3 DNA sequence: TGTGCCAGCAGCTATGCCGGGACAGTGAACACTGAAGCTTTCTTT. This codes for CASSYAGTVNTEAFF.

The CDR3 sequence is CASSLQGPSEQFF. In nucleotides, the CDR3 is TGCGCCAGCAGCTTGCAGGGCCCAAGTGAGCAGTTCTTC. This chain links TRBV5-1 with TRBJ2-1; maybe TRBD1 (5 bases). Germline V gene sequence: CDR1 SGHRS, CDR2 YFSETQ. The CDR3 is 13 amino acids. Trimming shortened V by 1 base and J by 9 bases, and 11 bases separated the two germline ends.

V and J are TRBV20-1 and TRBJ2-5; D call uncertain. Trimming took 3 bases from V and 3 from J, leaving 11 bases between them. Germline assignment: CDR1 DFQATT and CDR2 SNEGSKA (reference sequence). The CDR3 consists of 13 residues. The CDR3 region has the DNA TGCAGTGCTAGGTTGGCGCAGAAAGAGACCCAGTACTTC. This translates into CSARLAQKETQYF.

The chain carries TRBV28 and TRBJ1-2; D uncertain. Germline CDR1 reads MDHEN; CDR2 reads SYDVKM. Trimming shortened V by 5 bases and J by 0 bases, and 7 bases separated the two germline ends. This CDR3 is 13 amino acids long. This CDR3 reads CASSQTTNYGYTF. Written as DNA, the CDR3 is TGTGCCAGCAGTCAGACTACTAACTATGGCTACACCTTC.